The sequence of this TCR beta chain was determined in a study of breast tumors, draining lymph nodes, adjacent tissues (dated by TCRdb to the mid-2010s). For the wider study: Breast cancer patients provided tumor, adjacent nontumor tissue and axillary lymph nodes, and the study compared the TCR beta repertoires across these three sources. The study aimed to assess the relationships and possible T-cell exchange between tumor, surrounding tissue and draining lymph node repertoires in human breast cancer. Here is what the overall study found, with its caveats: The data were considered consistent with the idea that most tumor T cells come from the lymph node and then expand in tumor tissue. Tumor and nontumor tissue repertoires were significantly more similar in luminal-like than in basal-like breast cancer. The conclusion that tumor T cells originate in lymph nodes was framed as consistent with a hypothesis rather than directly demonstrated. Tumor T-cell repertoires showed less diversity than lymph node repertoires and more diversity than nontumor tissue repertoires, and tumor T-cell repertoires showed preferential V and J gene usage.

The lymph node samples were taken from the axillary draining lymph nodes of breast cancer patients. CDR1 and CDR2 are read off the germline V gene as SGHTS and YDEGEE. V is reduced by 4 bases and J by 3 bases, leaving a spacing of 14 bases between them. Reading from cysteine to phenylalanine, the CDR3 counts 14 amino acids. The kept DNA is CDR3 alone, 42 bases in frame from the first base. This clonotype was counted ten times or more. The target of this receptor is not known. Qualities for individual bases were not recorded, and no much larger clone is one base off. Data came from an Illumina HiSeq 2000. Multiplex PCR amplification was used to build the TCR beta chain libraries. High-throughput sequencing was used to analyze the amplified TCR beta chain products. TCRdb reprocessed the public reads (quality trimming at Q25 with fastp, clone calling with MiXCR) and kept in-frame beta chains. Each entry merges the rows of one CDR3 protein and shows their most common DNA and genes. This sample comprises about 200,000 distinct CDR3 sequences, 31% of them detected only once. Approximately 4.3% of the sample is in the top ten clones.

This sequence was found in a female donor with breast cancer. Some clones in this sample may be carry-over from other donors' samples. The sample was axillary lymph node tissue. Here the chain combines TRBV5-8 and TRBJ2-7, and the D gene may be TRBD1, 6 bases matching. The nucleotides read TGTGCCAGCAGCCTCAGACAGGACCACTACGAGCAGTACTTC. This yields the protein CASSLRQDHYEQYF.